This T cell receptor beta chain was sequenced during a study of T cell responses to AZD1222 COVID-19 vaccine. Study-wide points: No repertoire was sampled before or during the peak T cell response, only after it.

CDR1 and CDR2 (germline): LGHNA, YNFKEQ. CDR3 length: 14 amino acids. Between the trimmed V and J ends, which lost 1 base and 9 bases, there was a span of 14 bases. A word on this clone: Its antigen is not known.

TCRdb's copy holds only in-frame clones and misses some; the assay was immunoSEQ multiplex PCR. Of under 85,000 clones listed, roughly 87% are singletons. This clonotype was sampled from an adult in good health. This chain links TRBV4-2 with TRBJ2-3, with D perhaps matching TRBD1 or TRBD2 (5 bases each). The sample in question was peripheral blood, obtained on day 0 of AZD1222 vaccination. DNA for the CDR3: TGTGCCAGCAGCCAAGGGGACCAAGAACAGACGCAGTATTTT. It translates to CASSQGDQEQTQYF.